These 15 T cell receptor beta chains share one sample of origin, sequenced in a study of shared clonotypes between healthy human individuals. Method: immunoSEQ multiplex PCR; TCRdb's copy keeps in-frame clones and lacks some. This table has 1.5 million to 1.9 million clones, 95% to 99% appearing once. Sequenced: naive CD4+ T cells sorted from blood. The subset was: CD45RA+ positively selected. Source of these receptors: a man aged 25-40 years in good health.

Here the CDR3 reads CATSRDLRATNEKLFF. CDR3 bases: TGTGCCACCAGCAGAGATCTCAGAGCAACTAATGAAAAACTGTTTTTT. The chain is built from TRBV15 and TRBJ1-4; D ambiguous. V lost 0 bases and J 0 bases, leaving 8 bases between the germline ends. The germline gives CDR1 LNHNV, CDR2 YYDKDF (reference sequence). The CDR3 sequence is 16 residues long.

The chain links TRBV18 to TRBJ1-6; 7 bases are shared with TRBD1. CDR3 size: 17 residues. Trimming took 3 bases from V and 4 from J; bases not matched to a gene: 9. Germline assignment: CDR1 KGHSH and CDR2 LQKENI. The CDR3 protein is CASSPRAAGGYNSPLHF. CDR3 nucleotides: TGTGCCAGCTCACCTCGCGCTGCAGGGGGATATAATTCACCCCTCCACTTT.

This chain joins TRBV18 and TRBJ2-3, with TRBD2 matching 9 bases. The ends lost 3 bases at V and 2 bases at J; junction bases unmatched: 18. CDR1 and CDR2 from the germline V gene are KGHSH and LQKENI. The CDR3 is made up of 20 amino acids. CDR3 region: CASSPIFSGSPTSPTDTQYF. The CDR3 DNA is TGTGCCAGCTCACCGATTTTTAGCGGGAGTCCCACCTCACCCACAGATACGCAGTATTTT.

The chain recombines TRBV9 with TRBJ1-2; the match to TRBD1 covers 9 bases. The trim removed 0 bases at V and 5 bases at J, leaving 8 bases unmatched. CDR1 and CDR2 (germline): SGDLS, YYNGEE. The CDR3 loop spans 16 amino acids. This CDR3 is CASSVGTQGASYGYTF. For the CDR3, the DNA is TGTGCCAGCAGCGTAGGGACACAGGGGGCCTCTTATGGCTACACCTTC.

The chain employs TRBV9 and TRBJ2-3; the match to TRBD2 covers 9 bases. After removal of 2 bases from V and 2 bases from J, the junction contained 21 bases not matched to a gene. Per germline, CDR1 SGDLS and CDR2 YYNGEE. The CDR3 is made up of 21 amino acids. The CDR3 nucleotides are TGTGCCAGCAGCGTTTGGGTGGGGCGCCCCGGCCTAGCGGGACCCACAGATACGCAGTATTTT. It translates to CASSVWVGRPGLAGPTDTQYF. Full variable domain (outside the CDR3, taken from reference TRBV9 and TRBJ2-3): DSGVTQTPKHLITATGQRVTLRCSPRSGDLSVYWYQQSLDQGLQFLIQYYNGEERAKGNILERFSAQQFPDLHSELNLSSLELGDSALYFCASSVWVGRPGLAGPTDTQYFGPGTRLTVL.

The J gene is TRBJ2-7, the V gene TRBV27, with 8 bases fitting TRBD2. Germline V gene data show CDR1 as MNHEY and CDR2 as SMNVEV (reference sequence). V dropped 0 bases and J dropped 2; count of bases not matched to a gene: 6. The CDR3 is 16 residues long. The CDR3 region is CASSLSLGAGAYEQYF. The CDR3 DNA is TGTGCCAGCAGTTTATCCCTTGGAGCGGGGGCCTACGAGCAGTACTTC.

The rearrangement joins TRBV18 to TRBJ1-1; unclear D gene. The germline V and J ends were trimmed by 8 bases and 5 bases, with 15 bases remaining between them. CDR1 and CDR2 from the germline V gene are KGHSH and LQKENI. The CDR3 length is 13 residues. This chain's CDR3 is CASHDFGETEAFF. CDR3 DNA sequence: TGTGCCAGCCACGATTTCGGGGAGACTGAAGCTTTCTTT.

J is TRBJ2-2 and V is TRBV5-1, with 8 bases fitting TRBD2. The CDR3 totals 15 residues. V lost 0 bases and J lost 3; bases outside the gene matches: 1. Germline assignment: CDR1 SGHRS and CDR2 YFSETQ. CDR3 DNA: TGCGCCAGCAGCTTGGCGACTAGCGACACCGGGGAGCTGTTTTTT. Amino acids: CASSLATSDTGELFF.

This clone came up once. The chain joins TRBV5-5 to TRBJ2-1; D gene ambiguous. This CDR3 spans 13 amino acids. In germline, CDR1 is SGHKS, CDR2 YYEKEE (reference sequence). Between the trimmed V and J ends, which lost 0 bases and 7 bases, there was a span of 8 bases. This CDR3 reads CASSLAGQNEQFF. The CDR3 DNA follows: TGTGCCAGCAGCTTGGCCGGGCAGAATGAGCAGTTCTTC.

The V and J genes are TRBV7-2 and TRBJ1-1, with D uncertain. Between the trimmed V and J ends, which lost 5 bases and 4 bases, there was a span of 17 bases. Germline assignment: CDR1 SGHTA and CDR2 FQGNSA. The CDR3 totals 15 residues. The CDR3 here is CASSHIGRVSTEAFF. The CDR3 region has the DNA TGTGCCAGCAGCCATATAGGGAGGGTCAGCACTGAAGCTTTCTTT. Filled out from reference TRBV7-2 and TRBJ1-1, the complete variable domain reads GAGVSQSPSNKVTEKGKDVELRCDPISGHTALYWYRQSLGQGLEFLIYFQGNSAPDKSGLPSDRFSAERTGGSVSTLTIQRTQQEDSAVYLCASSHIGRVSTEAFFGQGTRLTVV.

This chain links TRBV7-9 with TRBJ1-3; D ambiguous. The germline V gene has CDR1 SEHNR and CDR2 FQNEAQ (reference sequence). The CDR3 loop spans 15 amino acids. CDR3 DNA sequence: TGTGCGATTGGGGAACTAAATTACTCTGGAAACACCATATATTTT. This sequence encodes CAIGELNYSGNTIYF.

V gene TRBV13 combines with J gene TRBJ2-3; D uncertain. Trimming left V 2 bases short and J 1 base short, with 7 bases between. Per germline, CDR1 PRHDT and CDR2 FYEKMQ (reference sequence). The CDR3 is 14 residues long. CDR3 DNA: TGTGCCAGCAGCTTAAGTCTGGGCACAGATACGCAGTATTTT. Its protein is CASSLSLGTDTQYF.

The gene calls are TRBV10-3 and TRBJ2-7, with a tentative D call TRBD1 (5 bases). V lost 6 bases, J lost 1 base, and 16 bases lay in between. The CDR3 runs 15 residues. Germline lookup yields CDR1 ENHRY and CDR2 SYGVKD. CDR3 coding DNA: TGTGCCATCAGGTCAGGCAGGGAAGATTCCTACGAGCAGTACTTC. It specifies CAIRSGREDSYEQYF.

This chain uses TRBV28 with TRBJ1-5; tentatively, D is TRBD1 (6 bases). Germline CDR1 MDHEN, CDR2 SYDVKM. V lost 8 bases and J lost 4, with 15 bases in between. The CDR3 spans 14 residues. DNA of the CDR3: TGTGCCAGCCGTTCGCGAGGGGGTAATCAGCCCCAGCATTTT. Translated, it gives CASRSRGGNQPQHF.

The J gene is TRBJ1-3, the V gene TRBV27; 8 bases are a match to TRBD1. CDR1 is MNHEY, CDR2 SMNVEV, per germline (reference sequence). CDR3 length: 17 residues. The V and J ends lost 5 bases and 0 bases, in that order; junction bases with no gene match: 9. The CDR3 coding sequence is TGTGCCAGCAGTATCGGACAGGGCCCGTCCTCTGGAAACACCATATATTTT. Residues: CASSIGQGPSSGNTIYF.